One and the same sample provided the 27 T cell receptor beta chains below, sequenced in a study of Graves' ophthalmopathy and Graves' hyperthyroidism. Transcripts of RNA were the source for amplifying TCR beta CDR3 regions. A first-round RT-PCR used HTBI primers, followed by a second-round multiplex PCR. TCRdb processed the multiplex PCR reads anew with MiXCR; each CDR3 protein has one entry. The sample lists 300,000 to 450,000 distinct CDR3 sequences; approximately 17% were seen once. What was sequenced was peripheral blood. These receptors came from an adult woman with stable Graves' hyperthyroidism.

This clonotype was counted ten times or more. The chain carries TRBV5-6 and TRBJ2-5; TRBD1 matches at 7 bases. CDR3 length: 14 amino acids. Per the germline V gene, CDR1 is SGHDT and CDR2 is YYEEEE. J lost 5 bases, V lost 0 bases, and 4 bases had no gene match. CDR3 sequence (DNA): TGTGCCAGCAGCTTGGGACAGGGTTTGGAGACCCAGTACTTC. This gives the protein CASSLGQGLETQYF. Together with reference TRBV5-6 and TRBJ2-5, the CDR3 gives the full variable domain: DAGVTQSPTHLIKTRGQQVTLRCSPKSGHDTVSWYQQALGQGPQFIFQYYEEEERQRGNFPDRFSGHQFPNYSSELNVNALLLGDSALYLCASSLGQGLETQYFGPGTRLLVL.

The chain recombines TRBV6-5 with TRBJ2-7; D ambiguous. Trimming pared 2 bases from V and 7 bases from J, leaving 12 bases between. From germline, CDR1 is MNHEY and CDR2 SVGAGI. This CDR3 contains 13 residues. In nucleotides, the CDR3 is TGTGCCAGCAGTTACATTCGGTTAGGGGAGCAGTACTTC. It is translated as CASSYIRLGEQYF.

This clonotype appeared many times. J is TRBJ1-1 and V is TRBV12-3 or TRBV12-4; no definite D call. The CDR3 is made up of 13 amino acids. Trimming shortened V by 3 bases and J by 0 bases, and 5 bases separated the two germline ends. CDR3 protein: CASSLAMNTEAFF. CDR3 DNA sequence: TGTGCCAGCAGTTTGGCGATGAACACTGAAGCTTTCTTT.

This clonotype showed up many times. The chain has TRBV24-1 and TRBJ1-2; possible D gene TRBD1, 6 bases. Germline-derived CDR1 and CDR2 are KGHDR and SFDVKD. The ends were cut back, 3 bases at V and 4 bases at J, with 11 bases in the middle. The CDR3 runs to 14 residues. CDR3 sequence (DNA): TGTGCCACCAGTGATCGGGGGGCTGGCTATGGCTACACCTTC. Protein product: CATSDRGAGYGYTF.

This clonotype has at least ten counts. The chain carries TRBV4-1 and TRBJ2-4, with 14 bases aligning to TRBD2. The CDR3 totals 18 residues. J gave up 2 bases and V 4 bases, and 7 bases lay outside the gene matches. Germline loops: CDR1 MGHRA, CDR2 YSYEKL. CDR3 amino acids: CASSRSGTSGSPKNIQYF. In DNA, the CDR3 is TGCGCCAGCAGCCGCTCAGGGACTAGCGGGAGTCCCAAAAACATTCAGTACTTC.

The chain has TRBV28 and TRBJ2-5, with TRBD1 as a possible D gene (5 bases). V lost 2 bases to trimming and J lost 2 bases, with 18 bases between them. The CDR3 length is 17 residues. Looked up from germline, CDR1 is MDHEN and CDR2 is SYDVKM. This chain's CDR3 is CASSLRSNMGPQETQYF. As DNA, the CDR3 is TGTGCCAGCAGTTTACGCAGTAATATGGGGCCACAAGAGACCCAGTACTTC.

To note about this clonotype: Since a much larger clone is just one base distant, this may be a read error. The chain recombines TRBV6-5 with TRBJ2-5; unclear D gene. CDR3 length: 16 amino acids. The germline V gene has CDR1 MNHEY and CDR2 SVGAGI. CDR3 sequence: CASGYSAALFQETQYF. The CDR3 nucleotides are TGTGCCAGCGGTTACTCCGCGGCCCTATTCCAAGAGACCCAGTACTTC.

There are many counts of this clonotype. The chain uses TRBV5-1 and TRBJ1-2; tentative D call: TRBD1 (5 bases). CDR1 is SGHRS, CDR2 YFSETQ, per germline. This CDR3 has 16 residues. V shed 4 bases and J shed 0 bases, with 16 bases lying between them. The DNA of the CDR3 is TGCGCCAGCAGCCCTCAAAGCGGGGGAGCTAACTATGGCTACACCTTC. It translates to CASSPQSGGANYGYTF.

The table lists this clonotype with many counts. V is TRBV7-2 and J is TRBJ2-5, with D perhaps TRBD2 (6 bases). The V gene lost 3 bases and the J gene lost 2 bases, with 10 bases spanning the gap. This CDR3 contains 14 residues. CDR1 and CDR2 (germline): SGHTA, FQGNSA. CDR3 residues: CASSFRAGQETQYF. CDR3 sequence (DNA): TGTGCCAGCAGCTTTCGGGCGGGACAAGAGACCCAGTACTTC.

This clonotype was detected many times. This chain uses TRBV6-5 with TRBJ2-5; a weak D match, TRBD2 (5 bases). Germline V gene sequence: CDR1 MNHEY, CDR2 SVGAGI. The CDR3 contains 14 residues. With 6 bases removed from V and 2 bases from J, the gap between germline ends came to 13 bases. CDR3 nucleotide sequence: TGTGCCAGCAGAAAGAGCCGGGATCAAGAGACCCAGTACTTC. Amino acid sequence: CASRKSRDQETQYF.

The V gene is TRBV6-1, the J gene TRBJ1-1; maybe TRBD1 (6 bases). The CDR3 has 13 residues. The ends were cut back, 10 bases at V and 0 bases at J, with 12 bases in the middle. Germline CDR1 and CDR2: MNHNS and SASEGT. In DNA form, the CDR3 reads TGTGCCACCAGGACAGCCATGAACACTGAAGCTTTCTTT. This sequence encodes CATRTAMNTEAFF.

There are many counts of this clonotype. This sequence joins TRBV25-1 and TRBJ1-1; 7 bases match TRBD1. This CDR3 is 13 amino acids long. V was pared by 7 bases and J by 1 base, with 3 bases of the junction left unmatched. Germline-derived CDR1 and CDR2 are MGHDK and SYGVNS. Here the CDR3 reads CASIGQENTEAFF. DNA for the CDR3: TGTGCCAGCATAGGACAGGAGAACACTGAAGCTTTCTTT.

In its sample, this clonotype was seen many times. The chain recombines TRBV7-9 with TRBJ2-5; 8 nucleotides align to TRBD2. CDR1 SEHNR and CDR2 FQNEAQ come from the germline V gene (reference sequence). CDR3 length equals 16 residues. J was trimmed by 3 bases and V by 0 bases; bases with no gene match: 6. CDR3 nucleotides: TGTGCCAGCAGCTTAGCGACTACCGGGAGGGAAGAGACCCAGTACTTC. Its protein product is CASSLATTGREETQYF.

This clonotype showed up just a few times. CDR3 amino acids: CASSQPGRRGSYEQYF. The DNA of the CDR3 is TGTGCCAGCAGTCAACCGGGACGTCGAGGCTCCTACGAGCAGTACTTC. The chain uses TRBV27 and TRBJ2-7; D may correspond to TRBD1 or TRBD2 (5 bases each). The CDR3 covers 16 residues. Trimming left V 5 bases short and J 0 bases short, with 17 bases between. Germline V lookup: CDR1 MNHEY, CDR2 SMNVEV (reference sequence).

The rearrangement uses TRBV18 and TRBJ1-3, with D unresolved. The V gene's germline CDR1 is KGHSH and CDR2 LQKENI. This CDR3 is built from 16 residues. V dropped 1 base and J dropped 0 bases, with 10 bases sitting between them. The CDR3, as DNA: TGTGCCAGCTCACCACTTGACACTGCCTCTGGAAACACCATATATTTT. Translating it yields CASSPLDTASGNTIYF.

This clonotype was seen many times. The CDR3 loop reads CASSRSSGAVSSELFF. DNA of the CDR3: TGTGCCAGCAGTAGGTCTAGCGGGGCGGTTTCCAGTGAGCTGTTTTTT. The chain is built from TRBV6-5 and TRBJ2-2, with 9 bases matching TRBD2. The CDR3 extends over 16 amino acids. CDR1 is MNHEY, CDR2 SVGAGI, per germline. V was clipped by 5 bases and J by 11 bases; unmatched bases: 15.

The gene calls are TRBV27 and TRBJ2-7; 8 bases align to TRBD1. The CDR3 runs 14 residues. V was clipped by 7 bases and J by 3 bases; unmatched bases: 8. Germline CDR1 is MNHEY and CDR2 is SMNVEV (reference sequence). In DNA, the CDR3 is TGTGCCAGCAAATATCTAGGACAGGGCTACGAGCAGTACGTC. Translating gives CASKYLGQGYEQYV.

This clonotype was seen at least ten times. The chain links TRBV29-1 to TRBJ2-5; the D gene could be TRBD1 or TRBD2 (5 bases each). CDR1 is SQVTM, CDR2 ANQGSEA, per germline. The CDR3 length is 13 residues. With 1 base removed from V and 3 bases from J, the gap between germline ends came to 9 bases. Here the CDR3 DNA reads TGCAGCGTTGAAGGGGGGACGGAAGAGACCCAGTACTTC. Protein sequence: CSVEGGTEETQYF.

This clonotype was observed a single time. The CDR3: CASSLFYEQYV. In nucleotides, the CDR3 is TGTGCCAGCAGCCTATTCTACGAGCAGTACGTC. The rearrangement joins TRBV7-2 to TRBJ2-7; D not certain. Germline CDR1 is SGHTA and CDR2 is FQGNSA. The CDR3 runs to 11 residues. V was trimmed by 5 bases and J by 3 bases, leaving 5 bases between them.

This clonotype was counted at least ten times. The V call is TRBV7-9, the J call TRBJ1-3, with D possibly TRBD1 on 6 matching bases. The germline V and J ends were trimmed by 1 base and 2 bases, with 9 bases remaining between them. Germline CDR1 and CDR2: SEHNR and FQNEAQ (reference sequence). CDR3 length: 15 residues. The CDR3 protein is CASSLDGGPGNTIYF. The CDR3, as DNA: TGTGCCAGCAGCTTAGACGGGGGCCCTGGAAACACCATATATTTT.

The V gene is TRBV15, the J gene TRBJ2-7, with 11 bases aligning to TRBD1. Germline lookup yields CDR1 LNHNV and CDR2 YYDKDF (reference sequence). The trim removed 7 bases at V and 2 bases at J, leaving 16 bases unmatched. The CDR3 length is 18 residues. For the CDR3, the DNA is TGTGCCACCATCTCGACGGGGGCGGGACAGGGGGTCCCCTACGAGCAGTACTTC. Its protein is CATISTGAGQGVPYEQYF.

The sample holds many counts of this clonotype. CDR3 residues: CASSFGLANTGELFF. CDR3 bases: TGTGCCAGCAGTTTCGGGCTCGCGAACACCGGGGAGCTGTTTTTT. The chain couples TRBV6-2 or TRBV6-3 to TRBJ2-2; D is unclear. The CDR3 is made up of 15 amino acids. Germline V gene sequence: CDR1 MNHEY, CDR2 SVGEGT. Trimming pared 4 bases from V and 0 bases from J, leaving 9 bases between.

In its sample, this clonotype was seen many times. The CDR3 is CAIRRPDSTGELFF. CDR3 nucleotide sequence: TGTGCCATCAGGCGCCCAGACAGCACCGGGGAGCTGTTTTTT. This rearrangement joins TRBV10-3 to TRBJ2-2, with a possible D match to TRBD1 (5 bases). The CDR3 loop spans 14 amino acids. V lost 6 bases and J 4 bases, leaving 12 bases between the germline ends. CDR1 is ENHRY, CDR2 SYGVKD, per germline.

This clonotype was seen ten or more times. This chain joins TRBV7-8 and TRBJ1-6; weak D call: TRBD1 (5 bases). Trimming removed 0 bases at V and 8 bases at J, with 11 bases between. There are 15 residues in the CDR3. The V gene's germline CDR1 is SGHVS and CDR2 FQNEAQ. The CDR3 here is CASSLAYGGYSPLHF. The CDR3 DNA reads TGTGCCAGCAGCTTAGCGTACGGGGGGTATTCACCCCTCCACTTT.

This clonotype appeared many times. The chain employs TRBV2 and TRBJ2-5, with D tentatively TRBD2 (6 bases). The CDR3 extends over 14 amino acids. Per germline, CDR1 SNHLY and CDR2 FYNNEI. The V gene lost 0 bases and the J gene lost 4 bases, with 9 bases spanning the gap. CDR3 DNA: TGTGCCAGCAGTGAAGCGCGGGGCGCAGAGACCCAGTACTTC. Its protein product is CASSEARGAETQYF.

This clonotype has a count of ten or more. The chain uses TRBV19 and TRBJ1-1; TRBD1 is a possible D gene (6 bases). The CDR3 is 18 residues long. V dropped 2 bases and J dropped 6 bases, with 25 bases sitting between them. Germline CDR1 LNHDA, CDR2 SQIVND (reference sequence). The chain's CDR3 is CASSIPRRGGGIFAEAFF. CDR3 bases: TGTGCCAGTAGTATACCCCGACGGGGGGGCGGAATCTTCGCTGAAGCTTTCTTT.

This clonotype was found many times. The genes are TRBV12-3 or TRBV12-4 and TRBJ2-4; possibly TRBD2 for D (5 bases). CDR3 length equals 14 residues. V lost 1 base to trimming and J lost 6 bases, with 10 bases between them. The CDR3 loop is CASSLGRTLNIQYF. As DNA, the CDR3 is TGTGCCAGCAGTTTAGGGAGGACTTTAAACATTCAGTACTTC.